These T cell receptor beta chains were read from a single sample in a study of identical twins. MiXCR was run by TCRdb on the 5' RACE reads, yielding one entry per CDR3 protein. The data contain about 470,000 distinct CDR3 sequences, roughly 24% of them singletons. These data also featured in a second study, about T cells expressing NK-cell markers.

The sequencing sample was made of CD4+ T cells sorted from blood. The source is a woman aged 18-29 years in good health. Both conserved end residues are part of each CDR3. D genes are given only for firm matches. Clone size appears in some rows only: once, few, many, or a class for an expanded clone.

j_call	clone_size	d_call	v_call	cdr3_aa	cdr3_nt
TRBJ2-7	-	-	TRBV12-3/TRBV12-4	CASSVLRAGGEQYF	TGTGCCAGCAGTGTATTGCGAGCCGGGGGCGAGCAGTACTTC
TRBJ2-3	few	TRBD2	TRBV20-1	CSARRASGTGDTQYF	TGCAGTGCTAGAAGAGCTAGCGGGACGGGGGATACGCAGTATTTT
TRBJ2-5	-	-	TRBV7-9	CASSLGASRQETQYF	TGTGCCAGCAGCTTAGGGGCTAGCCGACAAGAGACCCAGTACTTC
TRBJ2-7	-	-	TRBV2	CASRLRGGSYEQYF	TGTGCCAGCAGGCTAAGGGGCGGTTCCTACGAGCAGTACTTC
TRBJ2-7	-	-	TRBV6-1	CASRLRVPHEQYF	TGTGCCAGCAGGCTTCGGGTCCCCCACGAGCAGTACTTC
TRBJ1-6	-	-	TRBV9	CASSVWTENSPLHF	TGTGCCAGCAGCGTGTGGACAGAGAATTCACCCCTCCACTTT
TRBJ2-7	-	TRBD2	TRBV10-3	CAIGREREGSEQYF	TGTGCCATCGGGCGCGAGCGGGAGGGATCCGAGCAGTACTTC
TRBJ1-2	-	-	TRBV20-1	CSARPITNYGYTF	TGCAGTGCTAGACCAATTACTAACTATGGCTACACCTTC
TRBJ1-4	-	-	TRBV15	CATSRDRARNRFF	TGTGCCACCAGCAGAGATCGGGCCCGAAATCGGTTTTTT
TRBJ1-2	-	-	TRBV12-3/TRBV12-4	CASSLGISYGYTF	TGTGCCAGCAGTTTGGGGATATCTTATGGCTACACCTTC
TRBJ1-1	-	-	TRBV5-1	CASSPMTSSEAFF	TGCGCCAGCAGCCCTATGACAAGTTCTGAAGCTTTCTTT
TRBJ1-1	few	-	TRBV7-9	CASSIRSALEAFF	TGTGCCAGCTCCATCCGAAGCGCGCTCGAAGCTTTCTTT
TRBJ2-3	few	-	TRBV15	CATSRRGAPLTDTQYF	TGTGCCACCAGCAGGAGGGGAGCCCCGCTCACAGATACGCAGTATTTT
TRBJ2-2	-	-	TRBV10-1	CASSEFETATGELFF	TGCGCCAGCAGTGAGTTCGAGACAGCCACCGGGGAGCTGTTTTTT
TRBJ2-1	-	TRBD2	TRBV27	CASSTPSGSGRIESSYNEQFF	TGTGCCAGCAGTACACCTTCCGGGAGCGGGAGGATCGAGAGCTCCTACAATGAGCAGTTCTTC
TRBJ2-7	-	TRBD1	TRBV25-1	CASSELGDRGNEQYF	TGTGCCAGCAGTGAGCTAGGGGACAGGGGTAACGAGCAGTACTTC
TRBJ1-1	-	-	TRBV5-1	CATLGGPNTEAFF	TGCGCCACTCTCGGGGGGCCGAACACTGAAGCTTTCTTT
TRBJ2-7	-	-	TRBV10-3	CAISGTDYEQYF	TGTGCCATCAGTGGAACGGACTACGAGCAGTACTTC
TRBJ2-7	-	-	TRBV18	CASSPVSAGTYEQYF	TGTGCCAGCTCACCAGTCTCGGCGGGAACCTACGAGCAGTACTTC
TRBJ1-2	few	-	TRBV7-8	CASSKIKTPGYGYTF	TGTGCCAGCAGCAAGATTAAGACACCGGGATATGGCTACACCTTC
TRBJ2-5	few	-	TRBV20-1	CSATDGAQETQYF	TGCAGTGCAACCGACGGGGCCCAAGAGACCCAGTACTTC
TRBJ2-3	-	-	TRBV27	CASSLGAQPKSDTQYF	TGTGCCAGCAGTTTAGGGGCCCAGCCCAAGAGTGATACGCAGTATTTT
TRBJ1-5	-	-	TRBV15	CATSSRGGNQPQHF	TGTGCCACCAGTAGCAGGGGAGGCAATCAGCCCCAGCATTTT
TRBJ1-2	-	-	TRBV7-2	CASSLKGTGYGYTF	TGTGCCAGCAGCTTAAAGGGGACTGGCTATGGCTACACCTTC
TRBJ1-5	-	-	TRBV12-3/TRBV12-4	CASSPLERRQPQHF	TGTGCCAGCAGCCCCCTGGAGCGCCGTCAGCCCCAGCATTTT